Listed below are T cell receptor beta chains from one sample, sequenced in a study of PD-1 blockade in classical Hodgkin lymphoma. The repertoire was sequenced with immunoSEQ multiplex PCR; TCRdb's copy has only in-frame clones and lacks some. The table records 55,000 to 75,000 clones, about 92% of them present only once. The specimen comprised peripheral blood mononuclear cells (PBMCs), sampled at baseline. Receptors were obtained from a human donor with classical Hodgkin lymphoma. Both conserved end residues are part of each CDR3. The D gene is left open where the match is weak. Not all rows give a size; the values are once, few, many and, for expanded clones, a class.

.,TRBJ1-5,TRBV19,.,CASSIAGVSNQPQHF,TGTGCCAGTAGTATAGCTGGGGTTAGCAATCAGCCCCAGCATTTT
TRBD2,TRBJ2-7,TRBV7-8,once,CASSLDRLAVPYEQYF,TGTGCCAGCAGCTTAGACCGCCTAGCGGTTCCCTACGAGCAGTACTTC
.,TRBJ1-2,TRBV2,.,CAGQDTAYGYTF,TGTGCCGGCCAGGACACCGCCTATGGCTACACCTTC
.,TRBJ2-7,TRBV7-9,.,CASSLENEQYF,TGTGCCAGCAGCTTAGAGAACGAGCAGTACTTC
TRBD2,TRBJ2-2,TRBV7-8,.,CASTSFNGGDTGELFF,TGTGCCAGCACCTCCTTTAACGGGGGGGACACCGGGGAGCTGTTTTTT
TRBD1,TRBJ2-7,TRBV6-1,.,CATKLRQGLEQYF,TGTGCCACCAAACTCAGACAGGGCCTCGAGCAGTACTTC
TRBD1,TRBJ1-2,TRBV6-5,.,CAATGTGDRGGGYTF,TGTGCCGCAACCGGGACAGGAGATCGAGGGGGTGGCTACACCTTC
.,TRBJ2-7,TRBV5-1,.,CASSLGDENGLYEQYF,TGCGCCAGCAGCTTGGGGGACGAGAATGGCCTCTACGAGCAGTACTTC
TRBD2,TRBJ2-5,TRBV11-3,.,CASSSPAGGEEETQYF,TGTGCCAGCAGCTCGCCCGCGGGAGGGGAGGAAGAGACCCAGTACTTC
TRBD2,TRBJ2-2,TRBV4-1,.,CASSQEEREYTGELFF,TGCGCCAGCAGCCAAGAAGAGCGGGAATACACCGGGGAGCTGTTTTTT
TRBD1,TRBJ1-1,TRBV30,once,CASGTGGTEAFF,TGTGCCAGTGGGACAGGGGGTACTGAAGCTTTCTTT
.,TRBJ2-5,TRBV30,once,CACAGQVGETQYF,TGTGCCTGCGCGGGGCAGGTGGGGGAGACCCAGTACTTC
TRBD2,TRBJ2-7,TRBV18,.,CASSPSRGLAGWDEQYF,TGTGCCAGCTCACCATCCCGGGGACTAGCGGGATGGGACGAGCAGTACTTC
.,TRBJ1-1,TRBV5-1,.,CASSLIGQENTEAFF,TGCGCCAGCAGCTTGATCGGGCAGGAGAACACTGAAGCTTTCTTT
TRBD2,TRBJ2-7,TRBV27,.,CASRGTSGKVYEQYF,TGTGCCAGCAGGGGGACTAGCGGGAAGGTCTACGAGCAGTACTTC
TRBD2,TRBJ2-1,TRBV19,once,CASSILSGSYNEQFF,TGTGCCAGTAGTATACTTAGCGGGTCCTACAATGAGCAGTTCTTC
.,TRBJ1-2,TRBV28,.,CASSLLSWLTNYGYTF,TGTGCCAGCAGTTTATTAAGTTGGCTGACTAACTATGGCTACACCTTC
TRBD2,TRBJ2-3,TRBV25-1,few,CASSEFSSGPTDTQYF,TGTGCCAGCAGTGAATTTTCTAGCGGACCCACAGATACGCAGTATTTT
TRBD1,TRBJ2-7,TRBV2,.,CASTPETGAYEQYF,TGTGCCAGCACCCCCGAGACAGGGGCCTACGAGCAGTACTTC
TRBD2,TRBJ2-1,TRBV7-3,.,CASSLPDRTSGSSWSYNEQFF,TGTGCCAGCAGCTTACCCGACCGGACTAGCGGGAGTAGTTGGTCCTACAATGAGCAGTTCTTC
.,TRBJ1-5,TRBV28,.,CASSSFDSNQPQHF,TGTGCCAGCAGTTCTTTTGATAGCAATCAGCCCCAGCATTTT
.,TRBJ2-7,TRBV2,once,CASSVGTAYYEQYF,TGTGCCAGCAGTGTAGGAACAGCCTACTACGAGCAGTACTTC